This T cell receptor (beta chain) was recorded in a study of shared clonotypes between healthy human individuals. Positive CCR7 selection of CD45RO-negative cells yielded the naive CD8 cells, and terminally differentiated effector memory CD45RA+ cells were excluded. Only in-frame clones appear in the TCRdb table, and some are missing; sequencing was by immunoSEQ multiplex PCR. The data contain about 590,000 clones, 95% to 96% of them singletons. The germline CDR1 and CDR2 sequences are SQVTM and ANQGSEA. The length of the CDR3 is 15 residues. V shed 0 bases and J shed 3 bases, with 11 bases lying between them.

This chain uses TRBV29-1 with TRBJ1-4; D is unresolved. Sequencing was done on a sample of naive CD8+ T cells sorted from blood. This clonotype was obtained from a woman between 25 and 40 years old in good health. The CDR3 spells CSVEDLFAANEKLFF. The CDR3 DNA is TGCAGCGTTGAAGACCTTTTTGCGGCTAATGAAAAACTGTTTTTT. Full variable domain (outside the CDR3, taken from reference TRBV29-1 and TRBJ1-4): SAVISQKPSRDICQRGTSLTIQCQVDSQVTMMFWYRQQPGQSLTLIATANQGSEATYESGFVIDKFPISRPNLTFSTLTVSNMSPEDSSIYLCSVEDLFAANEKLFFGSGTQLSVL.